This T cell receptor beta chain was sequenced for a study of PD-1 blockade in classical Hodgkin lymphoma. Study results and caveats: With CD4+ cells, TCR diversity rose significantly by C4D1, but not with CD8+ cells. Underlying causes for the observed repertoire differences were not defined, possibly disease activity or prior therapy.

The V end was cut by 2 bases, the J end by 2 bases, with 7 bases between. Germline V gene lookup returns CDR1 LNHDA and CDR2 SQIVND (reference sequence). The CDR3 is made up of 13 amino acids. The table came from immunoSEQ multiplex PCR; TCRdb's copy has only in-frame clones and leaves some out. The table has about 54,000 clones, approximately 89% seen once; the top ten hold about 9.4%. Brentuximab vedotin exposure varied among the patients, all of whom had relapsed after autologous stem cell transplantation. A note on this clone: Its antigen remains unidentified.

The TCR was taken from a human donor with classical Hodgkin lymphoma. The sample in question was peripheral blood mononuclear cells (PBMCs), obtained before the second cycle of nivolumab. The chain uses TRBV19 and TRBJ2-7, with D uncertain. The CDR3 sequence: CASSIKATYEQYF. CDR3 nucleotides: TGTGCCAGTAGTATAAAGGCGACCTACGAGCAGTACTTC.